The 9 T cell receptor beta chains below were found in one sample sequenced in a study of CD8 T cells in ankylosing spondylitis. Their recognized antigens are unknown. Study-wide results and caveats: A motif in TCR beta, a set of fewer than ten highly homologous variants, appeared characteristic of ankylosing spondylitis blood.

Via MiXCR, TCRdb re-called the 5' RACE reads, giving one row per CDR3 protein. This table holds some 840,000 distinct CDR3 sequences, approximately 10% found once. Sample: blood, either unsorted or a sorted T cell fraction (not recorded which). The receptors were sampled from a male donor with ankylosing spondylitis.

This clonotype has just a few counts. This chain links TRBV9 with TRBJ2-7; 8 bases map to TRBD1. V was pared by 2 bases and J by 3 bases, with 4 bases of the junction left unmatched. CDR3 length: 14 residues. Germline assignment: CDR1 SGDLS and CDR2 YYNGEE. CDR3 loop: CASSVTGENYEQYF. DNA for the CDR3: TGTGCCAGCAGCGTGACAGGGGAAAACTACGAGCAGTACTTC. The full variable domain, rest sourced from reference TRBV9 and TRBJ2-7, is DSGVTQTPKHLITATGQRVTLRCSPRSGDLSVYWYQQSLDQGLQFLIQYYNGEERAKGNILERFSAQQFPDLHSELNLSSLELGDSALYFCASSVTGENYEQYFGPGTRLTVT.

A few counts support this clonotype. The CDR3 nucleotides are TGCGCCAGCAGCCAAGATCGGGGGGACTATAATTCACCCCTCCACTTT. Its translation: CASSQDRGDYNSPLHF. This chain links TRBV4-3 with TRBJ1-6; tentative D call: TRBD1 (5 bases). V lost 0 bases and J 3 bases, leaving 9 bases between the germline ends. In germline, CDR1 is LGHNA, CDR2 YSLEER. The CDR3 spans 16 residues.

The chain uses TRBV6-1 and TRBJ1-2, with 9 bases matching TRBD1. The V and J ends lost 4 bases and 4 bases, in that order; junction bases with no gene match: 10. The CDR3 contains 16 residues. Germline-derived CDR1 and CDR2 are MNHNS and SASEGT. In nucleotides, the CDR3 is TGTGCCAGCAGTGCCCCGGGGGGACAGGGAATCTATGGCTACACCTTC. Translating it yields CASSAPGGQGIYGYTF.

This clonotype was seen a few times. The chain joins TRBV20-1 to TRBJ1-1, with unresolved D. CDR1 and CDR2 (germline): DFQATT, SNEGSKA (reference sequence). The V end was cut by 3 bases, the J end by 5 bases, with 13 bases between. This CDR3 spans 13 amino acids. The CDR3 DNA reads TGCAGTGCTAGTGCCTCCCTTGAGACTGAAGCTTTCTTT. Protein sequence: CSASASLETEAFF.

CDR3 sequence: CAIRAGQGTDTQYF. CDR3 nucleotide sequence: TGTGCCATCAGGGCGGGACAGGGGACAGATACGCAGTATTTT. The chain recombines TRBV10-3 with TRBJ2-3, with TRBD1 matching over 10 bases. The germline CDR1 and CDR2 sequences are ENHRY and SYGVKD. The V and J ends lost 6 bases and 3 bases, in that order; junction bases with no gene match: 3. CDR3 length equals 14 residues.

By its share, this clonotype is medium-sized. The chain links TRBV20-1 to TRBJ2-5, with D uncertain. Germline CDR1 and CDR2: DFQATT and SNEGSKA (reference sequence). V shed 0 bases and J shed 4 bases, with 6 bases lying between them. CDR3 length equals 12 residues. The CDR3 region has the DNA TGCAGTGCTAGAGAATGGGGAGAGACCCAGTACTTC. Its protein is CSAREWGETQYF.

This clonotype appeared once. The chain links TRBV3-1 to TRBJ2-6; 7 positions agree with TRBD1. With V trimmed by 4 bases and J by 0 bases, 6 bases remained unmatched. The germline V gene encodes CDR1 LGHDT and CDR2 YNNKEL (reference sequence). This CDR3 region has 17 residues. As DNA, the CDR3 is TGTGCCAGCAGCCCCCGGGACAGAAACTCTGGGGCCAACGTCCTGACTTTC. This encodes CASSPRDRNSGANVLTF.

Many counts were recorded for this clonotype. The chain's CDR3 is CSARQANTGELFF. DNA for the CDR3: TGCAGTGCTAGACAGGCGAACACCGGGGAGCTGTTTTTT. V usage is TRBV20-1 and J usage is TRBJ2-2; D remains ambiguous. In germline, CDR1 is DFQATT, CDR2 SNEGSKA (reference sequence). This CDR3 is 13 amino acids long. V gave up 2 bases and J gave up 0 bases, with 4 bases separating them.

The V and J genes are TRBV4-2 and TRBJ2-3, with D possibly matching TRBD1 (6 bases). Trimming removed 0 bases from V and 6 bases from J, with 19 bases in between. Germline CDR1 reads LGHNA; CDR2 reads YNFKEQ. This CDR3 comprises 17 residues. In DNA, the CDR3 is TGTGCCAGCAGCCAAGATCCGGGCAGGGGCCGAGGTGATACGCAGTATTTT. It codes for CASSQDPGRGRGDTQYF.